What follows are 8 T cell receptor beta chains derived from one specimen sequenced in a study of T cells after yellow fever vaccination. TCRdb re-called the 5' RACE reads through MiXCR, storing one row per CDR3 protein. The sample yields hundreds of thousands of distinct CDR3 sequences, 4.1% seen once. The input for sequencing was PBMCs, taken 5 days after the yellow fever booster vaccination. The origin of the receptors is a young man who received the YFV17D yellow fever vaccine.

V usage is TRBV27 and J usage is TRBJ2-1; 7 nucleotides align to TRBD2. Germline assignment: CDR1 MNHEY and CDR2 SMNVEV (reference sequence). Unmatched junction bases numbered 12, after V lost 3 bases and J lost 10 bases. The CDR3 totals 15 residues. The CDR3 coding sequence is TGTGCCAGCAGTTTCCTCAGCGGGGAAATTGACGAGCAGTTCTTC. Translation gives CASSFLSGEIDEQFF.

The V call is TRBV4-3, the J call TRBJ1-1, with 7 bases lining up with TRBD1. V gave up 2 bases and J gave up 10 bases; unmatched junction bases: 13. The CDR3 is 15 amino acids. Per the germline V gene, CDR1 is LGHNA and CDR2 is YSLEER. CDR3 DNA sequence: TGCGCCAGCAGCCAATCGGACAGGTTCAATCCGAGAGCTTTCTTT. Encoded protein: CASSQSDRFNPRAFF.

In its sample, this clonotype was seen many times. V gene TRBV27 combines with J gene TRBJ2-2; 12 positions match TRBD1. The CDR3 covers 17 residues. Germline-derived CDR1 and CDR2 are MNHEY and SMNVEV (reference sequence). With 5 bases clipped from V and 3 bases from J, the junction kept 7 bases outside the gene matches. CDR3 loop: CASSPPGTGGYTGELFF. The CDR3 region has the DNA TGTGCCAGCAGTCCTCCCGGGACAGGGGGCTACACCGGGGAGCTGTTTTTT.

In its sample, this clonotype was seen a few times. CDR3 coding DNA: TGTGCCAGCAGTGAAGCGGCCTACCAGAATGAGCAGTACGTC. Its protein product is CASSEAAYQNEQYV. The rearrangement joins TRBV6-1 to TRBJ2-7; D gene unclear. The CDR3 loop spans 14 amino acids. Germline CDR1 is MNHNS and CDR2 is SASEGT. Between the trimmed V and J ends, which lost 0 bases and 7 bases, there was a span of 13 bases.

The chain links TRBV15 to TRBJ2-7; a weak D match, TRBD1 (6 bases). Germline lookup yields CDR1 LNHNV and CDR2 YYDKDF (reference sequence). Trimming cost V 4 bases and J 0 bases, with 16 bases left between them. The CDR3 length is 16 residues. The CDR3 here is CATSKDPTGRSYEQYF. The CDR3 DNA is TGTGCCACCAGCAAAGATCCAACAGGGCGCTCCTACGAGCAGTACTTC.

This clonotype was recorded at least ten times. The chain couples TRBV12-3 or TRBV12-4 to TRBJ2-3; no clear D. The V gene lost 8 bases and the J gene lost 8 bases, with 11 bases spanning the gap. This CDR3 region has 11 residues. The CDR3 sequence is CASLSGSTQYF. For the CDR3, the DNA is TGTGCCAGCCTATCAGGAAGTACGCAGTATTTT.

This clonotype was observed at least ten times. The V call is TRBV7-2, the J call TRBJ2-3, with TRBD2 identical over 9 bases. CDR3 length equals 16 residues. Germline loops: CDR1 SGHTA, CDR2 FQGNSA. J gave up 2 bases and V 3 bases, and 6 bases lay outside the gene matches. CDR3 residues: CASSLGPSGATDTQYF. In DNA, the CDR3 is TGTGCCAGCAGCTTGGGGCCTAGCGGGGCCACAGATACGCAGTATTTT. The variable domain in full, completed from reference TRBV7-2 and TRBJ2-3, reads GAGVSQSPSNKVTEKGKDVELRCDPISGHTALYWYRQSLGQGLEFLIYFQGNSAPDKSGLPSDRFSAERTGGSVSTLTIQRTQQEDSAVYLCASSLGPSGATDTQYFGPGTRLTVL.

This clonotype was detected a few times. The chain carries TRBV5-1 and TRBJ1-5; 8 bases match TRBD1. V lost 2 bases, J lost 4 bases, and 5 bases stayed unmatched. The CDR3 is made up of 15 amino acids. CDR1 and CDR2 from the germline V gene are SGHRS and YFSETQ. This CDR3 reads CASSLWTGQNQPQHF. Written as DNA, the CDR3 is TGCGCCAGCAGCTTATGGACAGGGCAAAATCAGCCCCAGCATTTT.